Listed below are T cell receptor beta chains from one sample, sequenced in a study of T-cell reconstitution after alpha-beta-depleted transplantation in children. Using its own MiXCR run on the PCR reads, TCRdb lists one record per CDR3 protein. The repertoire has fewer than 150,000 distinct CDR3 sequences, approximately 22% of them found once; the top ten carry under 12%. Here the sequenced sample was PBMCs, mostly from graft donor cells, taken 180 days after TCRalphabeta/CD19-depleted stem cell transplant. The receptors stem from a male patient between 2 and 9 years old who had a stem cell transplant for chronic granulomatous disease, so the T cells may come from the graft donor. The CDR3 runs from the conserved cysteine through the conserved F or W. D genes are given only for firm matches. The size field is filled for only some rows; it gives once, few, many or a size class.

TRBV6-6	TRBJ1-3	many	-	CASTVPTGWGDTIYF	TGTGCCAGCACTGTCCCGACAGGCTGGGGGGACACCATATATTTT
TRBV20-1	TRBJ1-1	-	-	CSAVRGGTEAFF	TGCAGTGCAGTCCGGGGAGGCACTGAAGCTTTCTTT
TRBV29-1	TRBJ1-1	-	-	CSVEYRTQAFF	TGCAGCGTTGAATACCGGACTCAAGCTTTCTTT
TRBV29-1	TRBJ2-3	-	TRBD2	CSVETPPGTSGRGTTDTQYF	TGCAGCGTCGAGACACCTCCCGGGACTAGCGGGAGAGGGACCACAGATACGCAGTATTTT
TRBV20-1	TRBJ2-3	-	-	CSASKSGLWADTQYF	TGCAGTGCTAGTAAAAGCGGCCTATGGGCCGATACGCAGTATTTT
TRBV20-1	TRBJ2-1	-	TRBD2	CSARIRLAGSYNEQFF	TGCAGTGCTAGAATTCGACTAGCGGGTTCCTACAATGAGCAGTTCTTC
TRBV4-3	TRBJ1-2	many	TRBD1	CASSRRAGGESYGYTF	TGCGCCAGCAGCCGCCGGGCAGGGGGCGAGAGCTATGGCTACACCTTC
TRBV12-3/TRBV12-4	TRBJ1-3	many	-	CASSSNGGNTIYF	TGTGCCAGCAGCTCCAATGGGGGAAACACCATATATTTT
TRBV10-3	TRBJ2-7	-	-	CAISVRDLGGEQYF	TGTGCCATCAGTGTCCGGGACCTGGGGGGCGAGCAGTACTTC
TRBV5-8	TRBJ2-7	-	-	CASSWGLEGEQYF	TGTGCCAGCAGCTGGGGACTGGAAGGGGAGCAGTACTTC
TRBV20-1	TRBJ2-7	-	-	CSANSAWGSRSYEQYF	TGCAGTGCTAATTCGGCGTGGGGGAGTCGTTCCTACGAGCAGTACTTC
TRBV6-2/TRBV6-3	TRBJ2-1	-	-	CASRDRDRYNEQFF	TGTGCCAGCAGGGACCGGGACCGGTACAATGAGCAGTTCTTC
TRBV12-3/TRBV12-4	TRBJ2-2	many	TRBD1	CASTFTGRQGSITGELFF	TGTGCCAGCACCTTTACTGGACGACAGGGAAGTATAACCGGGGAGCTGTTTTTT
TRBV5-1	TRBJ2-5	many	-	CASSLLGSETQYF	TGCGCCAGCAGCTTGTTGGGGAGTGAGACCCAGTACTTC
TRBV15	TRBJ2-5	-	TRBD2	CATSRVLAGGQETQYF	TGTGCCACCAGCAGAGTTCTAGCGGGGGGACAAGAGACCCAGTACTTC
TRBV6-1	TRBJ2-1	-	-	CASSPTRTQTDEQFF	TGTGCCAGCAGTCCGACACGGACCCAAACAGATGAGCAGTTCTTC
TRBV5-6	TRBJ2-3	few	TRBD1	CASSTGQGQTDTQYF	TGTGCCAGCAGCACAGGACAGGGGCAGACAGATACGCAGTATTTT
TRBV5-1	TRBJ2-1	-	TRBD2	CASSLGGLAGYNEQFF	TGCGCCAGCAGCTTGGGAGGACTAGCGGGCTACAATGAGCAGTTCTTC
TRBV20-1	TRBJ2-3	few	TRBD1	CSARDTDGTGSITDTQYF	TGCAGTGCTAGAGATACCGACGGGACAGGCTCCATCACAGATACGCAGTATTTT
TRBV24-1	TRBJ2-3	-	-	CATEGGESLRERDTQYF	TGTGCCACCGAGGGGGGTGAAAGTCTGCGGGAGAGGGATACGCAGTATTTT
TRBV14	TRBJ2-1	few	-	CASSQVKNPYNEQFF	TGTGCCAGCAGCCAAGTCAAAAACCCCTACAATGAGCAGTTCTTC
TRBV29-1	TRBJ2-5	many	TRBD1	CSFGDRKFQETQYF	TGCAGCTTTGGGGACAGGAAATTCCAAGAGACCCAGTACTTC
TRBV5-1	TRBJ2-3	many	TRBD2	CASSLIGLAGTSTDTQYF	TGCGCCAGCAGCTTGATCGGACTAGCGGGAACTAGCACAGATACGCAGTATTTT